This paragraph reports one TCR beta chain. As yet, its antigen is unknown. CDR1 SGHTA and CDR2 FQGNSA come from the germline V gene. The CDR3 is 14 amino acids. Trimming took 5 bases from V and 3 from J, leaving 14 bases between them. The data were taken from a study of CD8+ T cells in alopecia areata. General study findings and limits: Across lesional scalp, and particularly alopecia totalis/universalis, clonality surpassed that of normal scalp.

The authors extracted RNA and reverse transcribed it into cDNA as the sequencing template. TCRdb keeps only in-frame clones here, not all; method: immunoSEQ multiplex PCR. The sample consists of roughly 150,000 clones, around 47% of them appearing once. This clonotype was obtained from a human donor with alopecia areata. The sample taken for sequencing was CD4+ T cells sorted from blood. V gene TRBV7-2 combines with J gene TRBJ2-7; D perhaps matches TRBD1 (5 bases). Here the CDR3 DNA reads TGTGCCAGCAGCCGAGACAGTGCTGACTACGAGCAGTACTTC. It specifies CASSRDSADYEQYF.